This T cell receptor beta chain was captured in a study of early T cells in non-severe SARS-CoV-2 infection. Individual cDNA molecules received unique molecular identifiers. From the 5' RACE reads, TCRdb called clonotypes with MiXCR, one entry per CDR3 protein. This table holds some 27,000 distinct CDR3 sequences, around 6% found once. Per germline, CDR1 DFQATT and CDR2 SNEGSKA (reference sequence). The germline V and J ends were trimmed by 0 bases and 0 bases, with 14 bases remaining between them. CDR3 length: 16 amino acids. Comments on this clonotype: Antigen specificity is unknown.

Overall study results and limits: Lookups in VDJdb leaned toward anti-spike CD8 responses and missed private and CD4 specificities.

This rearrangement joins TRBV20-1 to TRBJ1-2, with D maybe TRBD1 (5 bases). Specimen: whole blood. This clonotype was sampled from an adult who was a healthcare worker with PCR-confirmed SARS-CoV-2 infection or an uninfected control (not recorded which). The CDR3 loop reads CSARDPMARANYGYTF. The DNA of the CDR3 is TGCAGTGCTAGAGATCCCATGGCCAGGGCTAACTATGGCTACACCTTC.